The source of this T cell receptor beta chain is a study of a mutant IDH1 vaccine in newly diagnosed glioma. V gave up 4 bases and J gave up 2 bases; unmatched junction bases: 7. The germline V gene encodes CDR1 SGHRS and CDR2 YFSETQ. The CDR3 runs 16 residues. TCRdb's table, derived via immunoSEQ multiplex PCR, lists solely in-frame clones and lacks some. The table includes approximately 21,000 clones, 89% detected once. The sample's time point: week 11, during vaccination. A 20-mer mutant IDH1 peptide at 300 ug was injected subcutaneously with topical imiquimod. Worth noting for this clone: The antigen is undetermined. At the DNA level, this CDR3 is encoded by other sequences in the same sample as well.

The rearrangement uses TRBV5-1 and TRBJ2-1; 9 positions match TRBD2. Sample: PBMCs, taken from a glioma patient whose treatment included an IDH1 peptide vaccine. The receptor comes from a woman aged 40 to 50 with glioma. Written as DNA, the CDR3 is TGCGCCAGCAGCCTACCTAGCGGGGCTACCTACAATGAGCAGTTCTTC. Protein sequence: CASSLPSGATYNEQFF.